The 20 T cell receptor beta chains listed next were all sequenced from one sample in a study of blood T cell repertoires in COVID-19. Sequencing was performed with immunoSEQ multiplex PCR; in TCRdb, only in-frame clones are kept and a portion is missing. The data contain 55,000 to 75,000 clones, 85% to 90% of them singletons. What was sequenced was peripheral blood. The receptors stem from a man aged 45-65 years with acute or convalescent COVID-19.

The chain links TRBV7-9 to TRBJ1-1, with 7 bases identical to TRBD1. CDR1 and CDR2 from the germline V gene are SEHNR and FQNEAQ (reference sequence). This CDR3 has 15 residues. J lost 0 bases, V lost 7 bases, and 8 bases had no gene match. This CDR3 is CASNIGQALNTEAFF. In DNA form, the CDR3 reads TGTGCCAGCAACATAGGACAGGCCCTGAACACTGAAGCTTTCTTT.

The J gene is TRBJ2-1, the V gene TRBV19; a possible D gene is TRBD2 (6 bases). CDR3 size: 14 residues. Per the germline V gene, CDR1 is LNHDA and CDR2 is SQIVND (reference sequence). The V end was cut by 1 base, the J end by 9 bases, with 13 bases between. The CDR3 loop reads CASSIAGVSGEQFF. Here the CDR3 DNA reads TGTGCCAGTAGTATAGCGGGAGTATCGGGTGAGCAGTTCTTC.

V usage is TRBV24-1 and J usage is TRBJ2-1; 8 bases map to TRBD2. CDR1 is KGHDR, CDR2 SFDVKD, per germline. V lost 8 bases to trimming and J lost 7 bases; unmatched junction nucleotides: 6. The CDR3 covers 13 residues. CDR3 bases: TGTGCCACCACGGGGGGGAGTACAAATGAGCAGTTCTTC. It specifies CATTGGSTNEQFF.

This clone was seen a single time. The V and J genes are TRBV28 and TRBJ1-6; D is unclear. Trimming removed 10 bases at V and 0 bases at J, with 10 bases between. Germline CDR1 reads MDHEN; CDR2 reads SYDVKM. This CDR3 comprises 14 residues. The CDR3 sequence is CATLAFSYNSPLHF. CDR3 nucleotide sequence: TGTGCCACCCTAGCATTCTCCTATAATTCACCCCTCCACTTT. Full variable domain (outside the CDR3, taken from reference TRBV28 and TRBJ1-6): DVKVTQSSRYLVKRTGEKVFLECVQDMDHENMFWYRQDPGLGLRLIYFSYDVKMKEKGDIPEGYSVSREKKERFSLILESASTNQTSMYLCATLAFSYNSPLHFGNGTRLTVT.

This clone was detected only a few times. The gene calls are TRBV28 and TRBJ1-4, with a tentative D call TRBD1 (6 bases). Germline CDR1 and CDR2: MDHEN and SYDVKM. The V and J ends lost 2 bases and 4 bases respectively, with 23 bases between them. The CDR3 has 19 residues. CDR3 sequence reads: CASSLGRWARGRGNEKLFF. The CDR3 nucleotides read TGTGCCAGCAGTTTAGGGCGGTGGGCCAGGGGAAGAGGTAATGAAAAACTGTTTTTT. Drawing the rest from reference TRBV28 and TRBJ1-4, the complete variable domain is DVKVTQSSRYLVKRTGEKVFLECVQDMDHENMFWYRQDPGLGLRLIYFSYDVKMKEKGDIPEGYSVSREKKERFSLILESASTNQTSMYLCASSLGRWARGRGNEKLFFGSGTQLSVL.

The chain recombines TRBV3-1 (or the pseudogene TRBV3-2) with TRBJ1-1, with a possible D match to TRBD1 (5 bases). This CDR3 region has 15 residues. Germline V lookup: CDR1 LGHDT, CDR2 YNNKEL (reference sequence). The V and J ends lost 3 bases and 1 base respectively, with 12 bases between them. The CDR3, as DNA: TGTGCCAGCAGCCACACAGGACAATCGAACACTGAAGCTTTCTTT. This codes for CASSHTGQSNTEAFF.

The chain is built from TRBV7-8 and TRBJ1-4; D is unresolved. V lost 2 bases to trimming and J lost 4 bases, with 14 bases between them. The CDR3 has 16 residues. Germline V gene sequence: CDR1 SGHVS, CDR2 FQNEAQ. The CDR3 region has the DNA TGTGCCAGCAGCTTAAGTCGCGGGCAGATTAATGAAAAACTGTTTTTT. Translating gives CASSLSRGQINEKLFF.

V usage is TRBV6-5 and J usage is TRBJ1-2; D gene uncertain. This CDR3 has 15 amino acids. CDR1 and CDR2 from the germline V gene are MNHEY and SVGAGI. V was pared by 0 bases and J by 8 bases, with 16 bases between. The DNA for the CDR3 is TGTGCCAGCAGTTACTCGAGGGCCCCAGAGGCGGGCTACACCTTC. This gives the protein CASSYSRAPEAGYTF.

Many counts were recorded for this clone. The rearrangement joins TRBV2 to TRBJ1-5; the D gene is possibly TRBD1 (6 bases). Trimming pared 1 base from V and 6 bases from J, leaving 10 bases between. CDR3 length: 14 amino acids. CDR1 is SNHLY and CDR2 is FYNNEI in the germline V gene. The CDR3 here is CASSEGTAVQPQHF. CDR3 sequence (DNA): TGTGCCAGCAGTGAAGGGACAGCCGTTCAGCCCCAGCATTTT.

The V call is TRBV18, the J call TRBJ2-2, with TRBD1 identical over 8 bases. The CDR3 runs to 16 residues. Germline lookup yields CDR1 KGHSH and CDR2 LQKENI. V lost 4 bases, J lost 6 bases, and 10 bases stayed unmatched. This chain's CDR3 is CASSHYGQGGAGELFF. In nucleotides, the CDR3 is TGTGCCAGCTCACATTACGGACAGGGCGGCGCCGGGGAGCTGTTTTTT.

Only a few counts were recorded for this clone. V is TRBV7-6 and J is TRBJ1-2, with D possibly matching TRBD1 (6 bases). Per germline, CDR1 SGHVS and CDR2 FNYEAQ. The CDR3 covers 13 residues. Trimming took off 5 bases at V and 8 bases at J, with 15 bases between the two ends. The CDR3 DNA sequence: TGTGCCAGCAGCCGAGGGGGGGCGCGGGGCTACACCTTC. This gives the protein CASSRGGARGYTF.

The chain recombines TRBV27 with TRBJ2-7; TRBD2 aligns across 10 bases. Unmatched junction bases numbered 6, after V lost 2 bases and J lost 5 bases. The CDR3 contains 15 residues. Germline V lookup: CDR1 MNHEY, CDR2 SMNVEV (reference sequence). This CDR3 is CASSLTSGVGHEQYF. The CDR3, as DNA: TGTGCCAGCAGTTTAACTAGCGGGGTTGGACACGAGCAGTACTTC.

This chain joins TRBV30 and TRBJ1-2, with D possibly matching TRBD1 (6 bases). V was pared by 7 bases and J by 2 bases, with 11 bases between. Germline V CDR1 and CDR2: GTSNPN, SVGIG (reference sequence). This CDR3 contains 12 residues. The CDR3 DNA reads TGTGCCTCCCTAGGGGGAAACTATGGCTACACCTTC. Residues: CASLGGNYGYTF.

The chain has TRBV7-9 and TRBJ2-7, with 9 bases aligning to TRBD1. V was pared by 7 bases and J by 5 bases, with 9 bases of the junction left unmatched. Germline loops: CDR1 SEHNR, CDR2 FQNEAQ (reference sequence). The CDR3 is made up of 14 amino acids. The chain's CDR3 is CASTPGTGTHEQYF. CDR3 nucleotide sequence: TGTGCCAGCACCCCCGGGACAGGGACCCACGAGCAGTACTTC. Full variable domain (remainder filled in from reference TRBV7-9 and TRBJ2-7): DTGVSQNPRHKITKRGQNVTFRCDPISEHNRLYWYRQTLGQGPEFLTYFQNEAQLEKSRLLSDRFSAERPKGSFSTLEIQRTEQGDSAMYLCASTPGTGTHEQYFGPGTRLTVT.

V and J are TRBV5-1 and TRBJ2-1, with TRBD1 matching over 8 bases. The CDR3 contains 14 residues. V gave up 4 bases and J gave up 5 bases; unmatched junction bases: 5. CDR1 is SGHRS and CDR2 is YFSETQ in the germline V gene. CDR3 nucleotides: TGCGCCAGCAGCCCGGACAGGGACCACAATGAGCAGTTCTTC. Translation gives CASSPDRDHNEQFF.

The CDR3 loop is CASSHGTGGHQPQHF. Written as DNA, the CDR3 is TGTGCCAGCAGCCACGGGACAGGGGGCCATCAGCCCCAGCATTTT. The chain recombines TRBV3-1 (or the pseudogene TRBV3-2) with TRBJ1-5; 12 bases line up with TRBD1. This CDR3 is built from 15 residues. Trimming at V came to 3 bases and at J to 5 bases, leaving 2 bases not matched to a gene. Germline-derived CDR1 and CDR2 are LGHDT and YNNKEL (reference sequence).

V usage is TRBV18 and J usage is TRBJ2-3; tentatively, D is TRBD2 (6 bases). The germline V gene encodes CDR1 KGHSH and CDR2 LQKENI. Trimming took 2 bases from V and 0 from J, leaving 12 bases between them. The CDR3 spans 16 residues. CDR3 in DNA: TGTGCCAGCTCACCAAACGGGGGAGGTAGCACAGATACGCAGTATTTT. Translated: CASSPNGGGSTDTQYF. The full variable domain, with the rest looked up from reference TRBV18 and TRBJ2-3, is NAGVMQNPRHLVRRRGQEARLRCSPMKGHSHVYWYRQLPEEGLKFMVYLQKENIIDESGMPKERFSAEFPKEGPSILRIQQVVRGDSAAYFCASSPNGGGSTDTQYFGPGTRLTVL.

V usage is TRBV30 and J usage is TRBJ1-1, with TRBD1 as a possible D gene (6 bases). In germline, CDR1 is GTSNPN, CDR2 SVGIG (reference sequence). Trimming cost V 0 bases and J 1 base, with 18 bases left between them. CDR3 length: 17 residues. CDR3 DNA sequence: TGTGCCTGGAGTGTACTCAGGGGCCTGGAACCGAACACTGAAGCTTTCTTT. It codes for CAWSVLRGLEPNTEAFF.

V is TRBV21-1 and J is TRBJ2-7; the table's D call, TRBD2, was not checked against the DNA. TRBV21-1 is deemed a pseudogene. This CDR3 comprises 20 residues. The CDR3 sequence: CASSLCSSGLAGLSSYEQYF. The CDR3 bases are TGTGCCAGCAGTCTGTGTTCCTCAGGACTAGCGGGTCTAAGCTCCTACGAGCAGTACTTC.

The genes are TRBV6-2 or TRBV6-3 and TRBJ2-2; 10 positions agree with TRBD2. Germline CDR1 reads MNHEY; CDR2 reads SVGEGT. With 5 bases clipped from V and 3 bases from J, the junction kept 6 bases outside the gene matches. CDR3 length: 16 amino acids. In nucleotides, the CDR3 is TGTGCCAGCAGTCATCTACTAGCGGGATACACCGGGGAGCTGTTTTTT. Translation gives CASSHLLAGYTGELFF.